A single sample gave rise to the 2 T cell receptor beta chains below, sequenced in a study of blood T cell repertoires in COVID-19. Clones were read by immunoSEQ multiplex PCR, and TCRdb kept only the in-frame ones, dropping some. The repertoire holds about 230,000 clones, with around nine tenths as singletons. The sequencing input was PBMCs or T cells enriched from blood (not recorded which). Receptors were obtained from a woman in her twenties or thirties with acute COVID-19.

This chain joins TRBV11-2 and TRBJ2-7; 7 bases map to TRBD2. This CDR3 has 14 residues. V lost 3 bases, J lost 2 bases, and 4 bases stayed unmatched. The germline V gene has CDR1 SGHAT and CDR2 FQNNGV. CDR3 DNA sequence: TGTGCCAGCAGCTTGGCTAGCGGTACCTACGAGCAGTACTTC. It yields the protein CASSLASGTYEQYF.

This chain joins TRBV10-3 and TRBJ1-6; 7 nucleotides align to TRBD1. Per germline, CDR1 ENHRY and CDR2 SYGVKD. Trimming removed 6 bases from V and 7 bases from J; junction bases left unmatched: 15. There are 17 residues in the CDR3. The CDR3 sequence is CAIRVSLRGTVNSPLHF. The CDR3 region has the DNA TGTGCCATCAGGGTCTCCCTCCGGGGGACAGTAAATTCACCCCTCCACTTT.